Listed below are T cell receptor beta chains from one sample, sequenced in a study of blood T cell repertoires in COVID-19. TCRdb keeps only in-frame clones here, not all; method: immunoSEQ multiplex PCR. This table holds about 210,000 clones, roughly 82% found once. The sequencing input was peripheral blood. The receptors shown here come from a man aged 50-60 years with active or convalescent COVID-19. Each CDR3 is given with its conserved first and last residue. The D gene is left open where the match is weak. The size of a clone is reported for some rows only, either as once, few or many, or as a class for expanded clones.

d_call: TRBD1
cdr3_length: 15
clone_size: -
j_call: TRBJ1-1
v_call: TRBV25-1
cdr3_nt: TGTGCCAGCAGTGAATATAGGGGGCAGAACACTGAAGCTTTCTTT
cdr3_aa: CASSEYRGQNTEAFF

d_call: TRBD2
cdr3_length: 16
clone_size: -
j_call: TRBJ2-1
v_call: TRBV4-3
cdr3_nt: TGCGCCAGCAGCCAAGCCTATCAGGGACTAGGCCTGGAGCAGTTCTTC
cdr3_aa: CASSQAYQGLGLEQFF

d_call: -
cdr3_length: 12
clone_size: -
j_call: TRBJ1-4
v_call: TRBV28
cdr3_nt: TGTGCCAGCAGTTTCTCTAATGAAAAACTGTTTTTT
cdr3_aa: CASSFSNEKLFF

d_call: -
cdr3_length: 15
clone_size: -
j_call: TRBJ1-6
v_call: TRBV28
cdr3_nt: TGTGCCAGCAGTTTAATTCGGGGAGGTAATTCACCCCTCCACTTT
cdr3_aa: CASSLIRGGNSPLHF

d_call: -
cdr3_length: 14
clone_size: -
j_call: TRBJ1-4
v_call: TRBV5-4
cdr3_nt: TGTGCCAGCAGCCTACGACAGGAGGATGAAAAACTGTTTTTT
cdr3_aa: CASSLRQEDEKLFF

d_call: -
cdr3_length: 14
clone_size: few
j_call: TRBJ1-1
v_call: TRBV29-1
cdr3_nt: TGCAGCGTTGAAAAAACAGGAGCGAACACTGAAGCTTTCTTT
cdr3_aa: CSVEKTGANTEAFF

d_call: TRBD1
cdr3_length: 14
clone_size: -
j_call: TRBJ2-1
v_call: TRBV7-9
cdr3_nt: TGTGCCAGCAGCCCCCGGGACAGGGCCCATGAGCAGTTCTTC
cdr3_aa: CASSPRDRAHEQFF

d_call: -
cdr3_length: 13
clone_size: -
j_call: TRBJ1-5
v_call: TRBV6-5
cdr3_nt: TGTGCCAGCAGTTACGGGCGTGGTCAGCCCCAGCATTTT
cdr3_aa: CASSYGRGQPQHF

d_call: TRBD1
cdr3_length: 14
clone_size: -
j_call: TRBJ1-5
v_call: TRBV18
cdr3_nt: TGTGCCAGCTCCCCCGGGCAGACAGGGACGCCCCAGCATTTT
cdr3_aa: CASSPGQTGTPQHF

d_call: TRBD2
cdr3_length: 13
clone_size: -
j_call: TRBJ2-1
v_call: TRBV10-3
cdr3_nt: TGTGCCATCAGTAGCGGGAGTTACAATGAGCAGTTCTTC
cdr3_aa: CAISSGSYNEQFF

d_call: -
cdr3_length: 15
clone_size: -
j_call: TRBJ1-2
v_call: TRBV7-2
cdr3_nt: TGTGCCAGCAGCTTAGGGGGCCCAGCTAACTATGGCTACACCTTC
cdr3_aa: CASSLGGPANYGYTF

d_call: -
cdr3_length: 13
clone_size: few
j_call: TRBJ1-2
v_call: TRBV28
cdr3_nt: TGTGCCAGCAGCTATAGGACAGATTATGGCTACACCTTC
cdr3_aa: CASSYRTDYGYTF

d_call: -
cdr3_length: 15
clone_size: -
j_call: TRBJ2-7
v_call: TRBV7-2
cdr3_nt: TGTGCCAGCAGCTTAGCGCAGGGGCAGTCCTACGAGCAGTACTTC
cdr3_aa: CASSLAQGQSYEQYF

d_call: -
cdr3_length: 14
clone_size: -
j_call: TRBJ2-1
v_call: TRBV11-2
cdr3_nt: TGTGCCAGCAGCTTCTCGAGCTCCTACAATGAGCAGTTCTTC
cdr3_aa: CASSFSSSYNEQFF

d_call: TRBD2
cdr3_length: 12
clone_size: -
j_call: TRBJ2-7
v_call: TRBV28
cdr3_nt: TGTGCCAGCAGTTTAGCGGGAGACGAGCAGTACTTC
cdr3_aa: CASSLAGDEQYF

d_call: TRBD2
cdr3_length: 13
clone_size: -
j_call: TRBJ2-5
v_call: TRBV2
cdr3_nt: TGTGCCAGCAGGGGGGGGAGACAAGAGACCCAGTACTTC
cdr3_aa: CASRGGRQETQYF

d_call: -
cdr3_length: 12
clone_size: -
j_call: TRBJ2-1
v_call: TRBV28
cdr3_nt: TGTGCCAGCAGTCAAGGGGGCAATGAGCAGTTCTTC
cdr3_aa: CASSQGGNEQFF

d_call: TRBD1
cdr3_length: 16
clone_size: -
j_call: TRBJ1-5
v_call: TRBV27
cdr3_nt: TGTGCCAGCACTTATTCGGGACAGGGGGGTAATCAGCCCCAGCATTTT
cdr3_aa: CASTYSGQGGNQPQHF

d_call: TRBD1
cdr3_length: 14
clone_size: once
j_call: TRBJ1-1
v_call: TRBV6-2/TRBV6-3
cdr3_nt: TGTGCCAGCAGCAAGGACAGGTTGAACACTGAAGCTTTCTTT
cdr3_aa: CASSKDRLNTEAFF

d_call: -
cdr3_length: 13
clone_size: -
j_call: TRBJ1-2
v_call: TRBV11-2
cdr3_nt: TGTGCCAGCAGCTTAGACGACAGCTATGGCTACACCTTC
cdr3_aa: CASSLDDSYGYTF

d_call: -
cdr3_length: 13
clone_size: once
j_call: TRBJ2-5
v_call: TRBV5-1
cdr3_nt: TGCGCCAGCAGTAAGGGGGTCCAAGAGACCCAGTACTTC
cdr3_aa: CASSKGVQETQYF

d_call: -
cdr3_length: 14
clone_size: -
j_call: TRBJ2-7
v_call: TRBV5-1
cdr3_nt: TGCGCCAGCAGCTTGGACAACCCCACCTACGAGCAGTACTTC
cdr3_aa: CASSLDNPTYEQYF

d_call: -
cdr3_length: 13
clone_size: -
j_call: TRBJ2-7
v_call: TRBV30
cdr3_nt: TGTGCCTGGGAGGCTAGCGTTCCTACGGAGCAGTACTTC
cdr3_aa: CAWEASVPTEQYF

d_call: -
cdr3_length: 14
clone_size: once
j_call: TRBJ2-2
v_call: TRBV13
cdr3_nt: TGTGCCAGCAGCTTACTGAGCTCCACCGGGGAGCTGTTTTTT
cdr3_aa: CASSLLSSTGELFF

d_call: -
cdr3_length: 15
clone_size: once
j_call: TRBJ1-1
v_call: TRBV18
cdr3_nt: TGTGCCAGCTCACCAGTGGACGGAGGCCGCACTGAAGCTTTCTTT
cdr3_aa: CASSPVDGGRTEAFF

d_call: TRBD1
cdr3_length: 17
clone_size: -
j_call: TRBJ1-1
v_call: TRBV7-8
cdr3_nt: TGTGCCAGCAGCTTAGGGCCCACAGACAGGGGGATCGCTGAAGCTTTCTTT
cdr3_aa: CASSLGPTDRGIAEAFF

d_call: -
cdr3_length: 14
clone_size: -
j_call: TRBJ2-5
v_call: TRBV27
cdr3_nt: TGTGCCAGCAGTTTAAAGACAGCCGAAGAGACCCAGTACTTC
cdr3_aa: CASSLKTAEETQYF

d_call: TRBD2
cdr3_length: 15
clone_size: -
j_call: TRBJ2-1
v_call: TRBV2
cdr3_nt: TGTGCCAGCAGCCCCGGGACTAGCGGGATCAATGAGCAGTTCTTC
cdr3_aa: CASSPGTSGINEQFF

d_call: -
cdr3_length: 14
clone_size: -
j_call: TRBJ1-4
v_call: TRBV18
cdr3_nt: TGTGCCAGCTCACCCGGGGGGGCTGGTGAAAAACTGTTTTTT
cdr3_aa: CASSPGGAGEKLFF

d_call: TRBD2
cdr3_length: 17
clone_size: -
j_call: TRBJ2-1
v_call: TRBV6-2/TRBV6-3
cdr3_nt: TGTGCCAGCAGTTACTCAGTTAGCGGGGGAGTCTACAATGAGCAGTTCTTC
cdr3_aa: CASSYSVSGGVYNEQFF

d_call: TRBD1
cdr3_length: 17
clone_size: -
j_call: TRBJ2-3
v_call: TRBV5-8
cdr3_nt: TGTGCCAGCAGCTTGGGCTTACAGGGGGCCCTCACAGATACGCAGTATTTT
cdr3_aa: CASSLGLQGALTDTQYF

d_call: TRBD2
cdr3_length: 18
clone_size: -
j_call: TRBJ2-3
v_call: TRBV2
cdr3_nt: TGTGCCAGCAGGACCGGGACTAGCGGGGCCTGGAGCACGGATACGCAGTATTTT
cdr3_aa: CASRTGTSGAWSTDTQYF